The present T cell receptor beta chain was sequenced within a study of cytomegalovirus exposure and HLA in healthy donors. Primers: 60 Vbeta forward and 13 Jbeta reverse. TCRdb's copy holds only in-frame clones and misses some; the assay was immunoSEQ multiplex PCR. Found here are nearly 200,000 clones, about 87% of them singletons; the top ten hold 1% to 1.5%. Germline loops: CDR1 SGHTA, CDR2 FQGNSA. CDR3 length equals 14 residues. V lost 2 bases, J lost 5 bases, and 4 bases stayed unmatched. This sequence was found in a man aged 25-45 years in good health and CMV-seronegative. The chain has TRBV7-2 and TRBJ2-5; TRBD2 aligns across 8 bases. Sequencing used PBMCs. CDR3 sequence: CASSLSGSGETQYF. CDR3 DNA sequence: TGTGCCAGCAGCTTAAGCGGGAGTGGGGAGACCCAGTACTTC.